These 17 T cell receptor beta chains originate from one sample sequenced in a study of cytomegalovirus exposure and HLA in healthy donors (TCRdb year 2017). The library was generated by the immunoSEQ multiplex PCR assay. For the multiplex PCR, a mixture combining 60 forward primers for TCR Vbeta segments and 13 reverse primers for TCR Jbeta segments was used. Drawn from immuneACCESS, this table holds only the in-frame rearrangements with V and J called that TCRdb kept. Clones are partly lost; checked studies trace under half to an unresolved V gene and leave the rest unexplained. This sample is represented by under 150,000 clones; roughly 80% of them were singletons. The ten biggest clones cover about 1.2% of the sample. The sequenced sample consisted of PBMCs. Receptor source: a boy between 10 and 17 years old in good health and CMV-seronegative.

This clone was counted between two and nine times. This chain uses TRBV5-1 with TRBJ2-1, with 9 positions matching TRBD1. CDR3 size: 14 residues. Germline V gives CDR1 SGHRS, CDR2 YFSETQ. V shed 4 bases and J 5 bases; nucleotides not matched to a gene: 4. CDR3 sequence (DNA): TGCGCCAGCAGCCCGGGGACAGGGAACAATGAGCAGTTCTTC. It codes for CASSPGTGNNEQFF.

V is TRBV5-1 and J is TRBJ2-1, with 8 nucleotides matching TRBD2. V lost 0 bases, J lost 8 bases, and 4 bases stayed unmatched. CDR3 length equals 14 residues. CDR1 and CDR2 from the germline V gene are SGHRS and YFSETQ. In DNA, the CDR3 is TGCGCCAGCAGCTTGGTAGCGGGAAGCGATGAGCAGTTCTTC. It specifies CASSLVAGSDEQFF.

The rearrangement uses TRBV19 and TRBJ1-1; possible D gene TRBD1, 5 bases. Deletions cut 1 base from V and 11 bases from J, with 11 bases between. The germline V gene has CDR1 LNHDA and CDR2 SQIVND (reference sequence). The CDR3 runs 12 residues. The CDR3 loop is CASSIVQGPAFF. Written as DNA, the CDR3 is TGTGCCAGTAGTATAGTTCAGGGCCCGGCTTTCTTT.

This chain uses TRBV7-9 with TRBJ2-1; D unresolved. The length of the CDR3 is 16 residues. V lost 1 base and J lost 6, with 16 bases in between. Germline CDR1 reads SEHNR; CDR2 reads FQNEAQ (reference sequence). The CDR3 bases are TGTGCCAGCAGCTTAGACGGCACTCGACAAGGCAATGAGCAGTTCTTC. Translating it yields CASSLDGTRQGNEQFF.

V and J are TRBV7-7 and TRBJ2-2; TRBD1 aligns across 10 bases. The CDR3 covers 16 residues. The junction had 3 bases not matched to a gene; V was cut back by 5 bases and J by 0 bases. The germline V gene has CDR1 SSHAT and CDR2 FNYEAQ (reference sequence). CDR3 in DNA: TGTGCCAGCAGCACAGGACAGGGGGCGAACACCGGGGAGCTGTTTTTT. It specifies CASSTGQGANTGELFF.

The CDR3 here is CAWSYGDSWNQPQHF. In DNA, the CDR3 is TGTGCCTGGAGTTATGGGGACAGTTGGAATCAGCCCCAGCATTTT. The genes are TRBV30 and TRBJ1-5; TRBD1 aligns across 7 bases. Germline assignment: CDR1 GTSNPN and CDR2 SVGIG (reference sequence). J was trimmed by 4 bases and V by 2 bases; bases with no gene match: 8. This CDR3 has 15 amino acids.

The rearrangement links TRBV30 to TRBJ1-3, with D maybe TRBD1 (5 bases). Trimming pared 5 bases from V and 0 bases from J, leaving 5 bases between. Germline V lookup: CDR1 GTSNPN, CDR2 SVGIG (reference sequence). This CDR3 comprises 12 residues. CDR3 nucleotide sequence: TGTGCCTGGGACAGCTCTGGAAACACCATATATTTT. It encodes CAWDSSGNTIYF. Using reference TRBV30 and TRBJ1-3 for the parts outside the CDR3, the full variable domain is SQTIHQWPATLVQPVGSPLSLECTVEGTSNPNLYWYRQAAGRGLQLLFYSVGIGQISSEVPQNLSASRPQDRQFILSSKKLLLSDSGFYLCAWDSSGNTIYFGEGSWLTVV.

The chain couples TRBV6-1 to TRBJ2-7, with 9 bases matching TRBD1. The CDR3 is 14 amino acids. V trimming: 6 bases; J trimming: 2 bases; junction bases outside the gene matches: 5. The V gene's germline CDR1 is MNHNS and CDR2 SASEGT. CDR3 bases: TGTGCCAGCAGCCTACAGGGGGCTCCCTACGAGCAGTACTTC. Its translation is CASSLQGAPYEQYF.

This chain links TRBV7-9 with TRBJ2-1; TRBD2 agrees at 8 bases. V shed 2 bases, J shed 6 bases, and the junction held 6 bases outside the gene matches. Germline assignment: CDR1 SEHNR and CDR2 FQNEAQ (reference sequence). CDR3 size: 15 residues. The chain's CDR3 is CASSLSGGRRNEQFF. The CDR3 DNA reads as TGTGCCAGCAGCTTAAGCGGGGGAAGGCGCAATGAGCAGTTCTTC. Combining the CDR3 with reference TRBV7-9 and TRBJ2-1 gives the whole variable domain DTGVSQNPRHKITKRGQNVTFRCDPISEHNRLYWYRQTLGQGPEFLTYFQNEAQLEKSRLLSDRFSAERPKGSFSTLEIQRTEQGDSAMYLCASSLSGGRRNEQFFGPGTRLTVL.

The V and J genes are TRBV15 and TRBJ1-1, with D unresolved. Trimming left V 6 bases short and J 4 bases short, with 18 bases between. The CDR3 has 15 amino acids. Germline V gene data show CDR1 as LNHNV and CDR2 as YYDKDF (reference sequence). CDR3 coding DNA: TGTGCCACCAGGTCGACCCCTGGCGGCCTCACTGAAGCTTTCTTT. Its translation is CATRSTPGGLTEAFF.

This sequence joins TRBV29-1 and TRBJ1-1; 9 bases are shared with TRBD1. V gave up 8 bases and J gave up 2 bases; unmatched junction bases: 18. This CDR3 spans 17 amino acids. Germline lookup yields CDR1 SQVTM and CDR2 ANQGSEA. The CDR3 coding sequence is TGCAGCACCAGTCCCGGGACAGGGAGGGCAGGAAACACTGAAGCTTTCTTT. It translates to CSTSPGTGRAGNTEAFF.

The rearrangement uses TRBV7-7 and TRBJ2-5; tentative D call: TRBD1 (7 bases). The germline V gene has CDR1 SSHAT and CDR2 FNYEAQ (reference sequence). Trimming cost V 1 base and J 4 bases, with 13 bases left between them. This CDR3 is built from 15 residues. CDR3 protein: CASSLGRGLGETQYF. Here the CDR3 DNA reads TGTGCCAGCAGCTTAGGGAGGGGGCTGGGAGAGACCCAGTACTTC.

The V gene is TRBV4-1, the J gene TRBJ1-2, with a weak D call TRBD1 (5 bases). V was cut by 0 bases and J by 4 bases, with 9 bases left in between. CDR1 MGHRA and CDR2 YSYEKL come from the germline V gene. There are 14 residues in the CDR3. The CDR3 loop reads CASSQDGGVYGYTF. Here the CDR3 DNA reads TGCGCCAGCAGCCAAGACGGGGGAGTCTATGGCTACACCTTC.

As for this clone: Sequence at one end of the junction differs from germline and may be a read error. The chain couples TRBV7-9 to TRBJ2-3; 9 bases align to TRBD1. The CDR3 is 14 residues long. Germline lookup yields CDR1 SEHNR and CDR2 FQNEAQ (reference sequence). CDR3 nucleotides: TGTGCCAGCAGCCCCACAGGGGGCACGGATACGCAGTATTTT. Residues: CASSPTGGTDTQYF. Complete variable domain (other parts from reference TRBV7-9 and TRBJ2-3): DTGVSQNPRHKITKRGQNVTFRCDPISEHNRLYWYRQTLGQGPEFLTYFQNEAQLEKSRLLSDRFSAERPKGSFSTLEIQRTEQGDSAMYLCASSPTGGTDTQYFGPGTRLTVL.

V gene TRBV5-1 combines with J gene TRBJ2-7, with D possibly matching TRBD1 (6 bases). CDR1 SGHRS and CDR2 YFSETQ come from the germline V gene. The CDR3 sequence is 14 residues long. V was pared by 4 bases and J by 4 bases, with 15 bases between. CDR3 nucleotide sequence: TGCGCCAGCAGCCTCGGGACACCTGAATACGAGCAGTACTTC. Encoded protein: CASSLGTPEYEQYF.

In this sample, this clone turned up once. The chain carries TRBV7-2 and TRBJ1-2, with 7 bases matching TRBD1. V gave up 0 bases and J gave up 8 bases; unmatched junction bases: 6. CDR1 and CDR2 from the germline V gene are SGHTA and FQGNSA. The CDR3 is made up of 14 amino acids. CDR3 residues: CASSLALTGKGYTF. For the CDR3, the DNA is TGTGCCAGCAGCTTAGCTCTGACAGGGAAGGGCTACACCTTC.

This clone was seen a handful of times. The V gene is TRBV4-3, the J gene TRBJ1-5; D is unclear. V gave up 5 bases and J gave up 3 bases, with 11 bases separating them. Germline values: CDR1 LGHNA, CDR2 YSLEER. The CDR3 consists of 14 residues. The CDR3 loop is CASSSGRDNQPQHF. DNA for the CDR3: TGCGCCAGCAGCTCAGGCCGGGACAATCAGCCCCAGCATTTT.